This T cell receptor beta chain was obtained from a study of CD8+ T cells in alopecia areata. Study results and caveats: Elevated clonality characterized lesional scalp relative to normal scalp, particularly in alopecia totalis/universalis. Expanded CD8+ clones among the top 100, as well as scalp clonality, were significantly decreased by tofacitinib.

CDR3 length: 17 amino acids. V was pared by 8 bases and J by 0 bases, with 12 bases of the junction left unmatched. Treatment denoted: oral pan-JAK inhibitor, 5-10 mg twice daily. The study team obtained lesional scalp punch biopsies and peripheral blood from alopecia areata patients. Points on this clone: What it recognizes is unknown.

cDNA serving as the sequencing template came from extracted, reverse transcribed RNA. Assay used: immunoSEQ multiplex PCR; TCRdb lists only in-frame clones, some missing. The profile shows approximately 170,000 clones, 55% to 75% of them singletons. The chain uses TRBV23-1 and TRBJ1-5; 8 bases match TRBD1. Being an ORF, TRBV23-1 has a function that is uncertain. Sequenced here: CD4+ T cells sorted from blood, sampled at week 24, from a patient treated with tofacitinib. The clonotype originates from a human donor with alopecia areata. CDR3 DNA sequence: TGCGCCAGCGGGACAGGCTGCAGCGACGATAGCAATCAGCCCCAGCATTTT. Its translation is CASGTGCSDDSNQPQHF.